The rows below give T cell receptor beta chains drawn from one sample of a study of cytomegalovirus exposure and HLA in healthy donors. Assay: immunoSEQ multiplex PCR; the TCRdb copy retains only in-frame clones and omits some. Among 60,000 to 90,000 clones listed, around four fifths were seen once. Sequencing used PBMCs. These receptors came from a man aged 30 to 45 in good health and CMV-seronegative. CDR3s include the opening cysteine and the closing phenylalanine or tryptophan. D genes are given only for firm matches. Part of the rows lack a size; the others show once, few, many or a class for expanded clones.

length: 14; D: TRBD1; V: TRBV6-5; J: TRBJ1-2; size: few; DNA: TGTGCCAGCAGGTATCTTGGGACAGCCTATGGCTACACCTTC; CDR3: CASRYLGTAYGYTF
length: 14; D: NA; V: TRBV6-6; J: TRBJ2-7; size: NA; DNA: TGTGCCAGCAGTTTAAATCAGGGGTCCTACGAGCAGTACTTC; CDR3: CASSLNQGSYEQYF
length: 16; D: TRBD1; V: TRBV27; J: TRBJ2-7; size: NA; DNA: TGTGCCAGCAGTCGCGGGAAGGGACAGGGGTTTGACGAGCAGTACTTC; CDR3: CASSRGKGQGFDEQYF
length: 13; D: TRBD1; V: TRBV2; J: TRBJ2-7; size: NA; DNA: TGTGCCAGCAGGGTGAACCTACAGGGGGAGGTGTACTTC; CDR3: CASRVNLQGEVYF
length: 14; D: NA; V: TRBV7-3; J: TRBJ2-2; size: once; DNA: TGTGCCAGCGCTGGGGGCGCGGGCACCGGGGAGCTGTTTTTT; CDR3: CASAGGAGTGELFF
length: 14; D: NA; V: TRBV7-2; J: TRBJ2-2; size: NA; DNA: TGTGCCAGCGCTCGTGACAGGAGGAGTTTAGAGCTGTTTTTT; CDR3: CASARDRRSLELFF
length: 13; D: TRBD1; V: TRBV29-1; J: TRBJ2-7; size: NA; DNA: TGCAGCGTAGTGACAGGGACCTCCTACGAGCAGTACTTC; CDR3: CSVVTGTSYEQYF
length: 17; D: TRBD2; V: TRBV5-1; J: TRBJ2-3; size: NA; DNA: TGCGCCAGCAGCTTGGCCGTTGGATCCGGGAGGGGAGATACGCAGTATTTT; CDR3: CASSLAVGSGRGDTQYF
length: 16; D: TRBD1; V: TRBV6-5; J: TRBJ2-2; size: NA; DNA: TGTGCCAGCAGTTACGGTCCGGGACAGGACACCGGGGAGCTGTTTTTT; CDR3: CASSYGPGQDTGELFF
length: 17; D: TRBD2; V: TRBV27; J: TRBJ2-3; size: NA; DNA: TGTGCCAGCAGTTCCCTCGCAACGGGAGGGCGCTCAGATACGCAGTATTTT; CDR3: CASSSLATGGRSDTQYF
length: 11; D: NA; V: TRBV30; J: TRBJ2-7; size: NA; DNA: TGTGCCTGGAGTGTAGGGGCAAGGGAGTACTTC; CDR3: CAWSVGAREYF
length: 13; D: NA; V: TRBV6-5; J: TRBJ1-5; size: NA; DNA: TGTGCCAGCAGTTACGATTTTGGCCAGCCCCAGCATTTT; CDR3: CASSYDFGQPQHF
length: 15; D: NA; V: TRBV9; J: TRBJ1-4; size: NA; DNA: TGTGCCAGCAGCCCCCGGGGAGCAACTAATGAAAAACTGTTTTTT; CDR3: CASSPRGATNEKLFF
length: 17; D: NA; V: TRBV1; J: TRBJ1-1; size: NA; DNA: TGCACCAGCAGCCAAGATGGAGGGGGGGCTGAGAACACTGAAGCTTTCTTT; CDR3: CTSSQDGGGAENTEAFF
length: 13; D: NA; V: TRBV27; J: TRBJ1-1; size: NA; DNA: TGTGCCAGCACCCGCGCATTGAACACTGAAGCTTTCTTT; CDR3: CASTRALNTEAFF
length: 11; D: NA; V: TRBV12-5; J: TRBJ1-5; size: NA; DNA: TGTGCTAGTGGCCCCCGTAAGCCCCAGCATTTT; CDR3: CASGPRKPQHF
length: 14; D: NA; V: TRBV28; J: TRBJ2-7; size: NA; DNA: TGTGCCAGCAGTTTATTGACCAGGTGGACAGAGCAGTACTTC; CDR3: CASSLLTRWTEQYF
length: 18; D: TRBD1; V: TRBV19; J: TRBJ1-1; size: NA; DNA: TGTGCCAGTAGTACTACGACAGGGGGCGCCCGGAGGAACACTGAAGCTTTCTTT; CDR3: CASSTTTGGARRNTEAFF